The next 9 T cell receptor beta chains were all read from a single sample in a study of blood T cell repertoires in COVID-19. Profiled with immunoSEQ multiplex PCR; TCRdb holds only in-frame clones, not every one. The sample contains about 140,000 clones, 70% to 80% of which appear only once. Sequencing used peripheral blood. All receptors derive from a woman between 50 and 59 years old with active or convalescent COVID-19.

The CDR3 loop is CASSLVGGSYNEQFF. The DNA for the CDR3 is TGTGCCAGCAGCTTAGTAGGGGGATCCTACAATGAGCAGTTCTTC. V usage is TRBV7-6 and J usage is TRBJ2-1; a possible D gene is TRBD1 (6 bases). The CDR3 loop spans 15 amino acids. Trimming cost V 1 base and J 1 base, with 8 bases left between them. Germline loops: CDR1 SGHVS, CDR2 FNYEAQ.

The rearrangement links TRBV18 to TRBJ2-1, with 9 bases fitting TRBD1. With 6 bases clipped from V and 6 bases from J, the junction kept 3 bases outside the gene matches. The CDR3 totals 13 residues. Germline V gene data show CDR1 as KGHSH and CDR2 as LQKENI. The CDR3 nucleotides read TGTGCCAGCTCGGACAGGGGTGGCAATGAGCAGTTCTTC. Translating it yields CASSDRGGNEQFF.

The chain has TRBV5-6 and TRBJ1-1, with a weak D call TRBD1 (6 bases). The CDR3 is 16 amino acids. Looked up from germline, CDR1 is SGHDT and CDR2 is YYEEEE. Trimming removed 0 bases at V and 9 bases at J, with 21 bases between. Written as DNA, the CDR3 is TGTGCCAGCAGCTTGGGTTTCTTGAAGGGGGTTCTCCAAGCTTTCTTT. Translating it yields CASSLGFLKGVLQAFF.

V is TRBV19 and J is TRBJ2-1; maybe TRBD1 (5 bases). The CDR3 consists of 15 residues. The V and J ends lost 5 bases and 4 bases respectively, with 15 bases between them. The germline V gene has CDR1 LNHDA and CDR2 SQIVND (reference sequence). CDR3 protein: CASSPQERLYNEQFF. The CDR3 DNA sequence: TGTGCCAGTAGTCCACAGGAGAGGCTTTACAATGAGCAGTTCTTC.

This clone was picked up a small number of times. The V and J genes are TRBV3-1 (or the pseudogene TRBV3-2) and TRBJ1-1, with a tentative D call TRBD1 (6 bases). Germline-derived CDR1 and CDR2 are LGHDT and YNNKEL (reference sequence). This CDR3 has 15 amino acids. V was trimmed by 1 base and J by 5 bases, leaving 14 bases between them. The CDR3 DNA sequence: TGTGCCAGCAGCCAAGGATCAGGGGCAGTAACTGAAGCTTTCTTT. Translation: CASSQGSGAVTEAFF.

The chain recombines TRBV20-1 with TRBJ2-2, with D maybe TRBD1 (5 bases). V was shortened by 3 bases and J by 6 bases, with 17 bases between the two germline ends. The CDR3 consists of 15 residues. Germline V CDR1 and CDR2: DFQATT, SNEGSKA (reference sequence). The chain's CDR3 is CSASVSGLGSGELFF. The CDR3 DNA follows: TGCAGTGCTAGTGTTTCAGGGCTTGGGTCCGGGGAGCTGTTTTTT.

The V call is TRBV6-5, the J call TRBJ1-1; D is unresolved. V gave up 2 bases and J gave up 4 bases, with 17 bases separating them. CDR1 is MNHEY, CDR2 SVGAGI, per germline. This CDR3 contains 16 residues. CDR3 sequence (DNA): TGTGCCAGCAGTTACAACCCTTCAGGAGGTCGCACTGAAGCTTTCTTT. Its protein product is CASSYNPSGGRTEAFF.

The rearrangement links TRBV7-2 to TRBJ2-7; D gene uncertain. V gave up 0 bases and J gave up 3 bases, with 12 bases separating them. Germline CDR1 is SGHTA and CDR2 is FQGNSA. The CDR3 consists of 15 residues. DNA for the CDR3: TGTGCCAGCAGCTTAGCGGCAGGCCAGAACTACGAGCAGTACTTC. It translates to CASSLAAGQNYEQYF.

The V gene is TRBV4-2, the J gene TRBJ1-2; TRBD1 matches 10 bases. Germline CDR1 and CDR2: LGHNA and YNFKEQ. Losses at the gene ends were 2 bases for V and 7 bases for J; bases not matched to a gene: 13. The CDR3 is 17 residues long. In DNA, the CDR3 is TGTGCCAGCAGCCAACAACTCCGGGACAGGGGCCGCGGTGGCTACACCTTC. This gives the protein CASSQQLRDRGRGGYTF.